A single sample is the source of the 4 T cell receptor beta chains below, sequenced in a study of post-analysis software for immune sequencing data. Study-level points and caveats: Higher frequency in patients than in controls was seen for about 5 TRBV segments, with TRBV5-6, TRBV5-1 and TRBV20-1 among them.

Prepared libraries of TCR beta cDNA carried unique molecular identifiers. Via MiXCR, TCRdb re-called the PCR reads, giving one row per CDR3 protein. The top ten clones hold roughly an eighth of a sample with around 440,000 distinct CDR3 sequences, roughly 45% of them seen once. These TCRs are of unknown antigen specificity. The sample was blood. These receptors were obtained from a girl aged 10-17 years with multiple sclerosis.

The chain links TRBV10-1 to TRBJ2-4, with 9 bases identical to TRBD1. The CDR3 has 13 residues. The J segment lost 7 bases and the V segment lost 5 bases, leaving 3 bases of the junction unmatched. In germline, CDR1 is WNHNN, CDR2 SYGVQD (reference sequence). The CDR3 region is CASSNDRGNIQYF. CDR3 DNA: TGCGCCAGCAGTAACGACAGGGGGAACATTCAGTACTTC.

The chain is built from TRBV28 and TRBJ1-1, with 7 bases that match TRBD1. The CDR3 length is 15 residues. V lost 10 bases to trimming and J lost 4 bases; unmatched junction nucleotides: 15. Germline V gives CDR1 MDHEN, CDR2 SYDVKM. DNA for the CDR3: TGTGCCACCATGACAGGGACAAAAGGTCGCACTGAAGCTTTCTTT. As protein: CATMTGTKGRTEAFF.

The CDR3 nucleotides read TGTGCCAGCAGTTTAAAGACTTGGGAATTTCTTGAGCAGTTCTTC. This gives the protein CASSLKTWEFLEQFF. This rearrangement joins TRBV12-3 or TRBV12-4 to TRBJ2-1; no definite D call. Between the trimmed V and J ends, which lost 2 bases and 9 bases, there was a span of 17 bases. The CDR3 sequence is 15 residues long.

This clonotype has a handful of counts. A read error may account for a junction end that differs from germline. The V call is TRBV6-5, the J call TRBJ1-1; 10 bases are shared with TRBD1. CDR1 is MNHEY and CDR2 is SVGAGI in the germline V gene. The CDR3 consists of 14 residues. The CDR3 here is CVSRGQGLNTEAFF. The CDR3, as DNA: TGTGTCAGCAGGGGACAGGGGCTGAACACTGAAGCTTTCTTT.